This TCR beta chain comes out of a study of shared clonotypes between healthy human individuals. This CDR3 is built from 15 residues. V lost 1 base to trimming and J lost 1 base, with 9 bases between them. CDR1 and CDR2 from the germline V gene are SGHNT and YYREEE (reference sequence). Splitting of each subset's genomic DNA was done evenly across several immunoSEQ plates. This table comes from immunoSEQ multiplex PCR, and its TCRdb copy is limited to in-frame clones, with some not included. The sample has millions of clones; 85% to 95% are singletons. In the naive CD8 group, cells lacked CD45RO and were positively selected for CCR7, so terminally differentiated effector memory CD45RA+ cells were left out.

The source of this sequence is a young man in good health. V is TRBV5-4 and J is TRBJ1-5, with D unresolved. Sequenced input: naive CD8+ T cells sorted from blood. Here the CDR3 reads CASSLNPGSNQPQHF. CDR3 nucleotide sequence: TGTGCCAGCAGCTTGAATCCGGGAAGCAATCAGCCCCAGCATTTT. The full variable domain, its missing parts supplied by reference TRBV5-4 and TRBJ1-5, is ETGVTQSPTHLIKTRGQQVTLRCSSQSGHNTVSWYQQALGQGPQFIFQYYREEENGRGNFPPRFSGLQFPNYSSELNVNALELDDSALYLCASSLNPGSNQPQHFGDGTRLSIL.